Sequencing of this T cell receptor beta chain was carried out in a study of cytomegalovirus exposure and HLA in healthy donors. Study in general: Assignment to the Caucasian-associated ancestry cluster applied to around four fifths of the approximately 390 genotyped donors.

A word on this clone: Its antigen remains unknown.

Study-wide results and caveats: Later work found most CMV-associated TCR beta chains apparently HLA-restricted. Reportedly, diagnosis of cytomegalovirus status by the classifier showed high specificity and sensitivity. In vitro confirmation showed a few CMV-associated chains to be CMV antigen specific.

The PCR contained 60 Vbeta and 13 Jbeta primers. Profiling relied on immunoSEQ multiplex PCR, and the TCRdb table lists in-frame clones only, not all of them. The data contain about 110,000 clones, 70% to 85% of them singletons. Sequences were obtained from PBMCs. The TCR originated in a human donor in good health.

Here the CDR3 DNA reads TGTGCCAGCAGTGGGGCGGGAGGAGGAGAGACCCAGTACTTC. Amino acid sequence: CASSGAGGGETQYF. This chain connects TRBV6-1 to TRBJ2-5, with TRBD2 matching over 8 bases. V gave up 4 bases and J gave up 4 bases; unmatched junction bases: 5. This CDR3 has 14 amino acids. Germline CDR1 reads MNHNS; CDR2 reads SASEGT.